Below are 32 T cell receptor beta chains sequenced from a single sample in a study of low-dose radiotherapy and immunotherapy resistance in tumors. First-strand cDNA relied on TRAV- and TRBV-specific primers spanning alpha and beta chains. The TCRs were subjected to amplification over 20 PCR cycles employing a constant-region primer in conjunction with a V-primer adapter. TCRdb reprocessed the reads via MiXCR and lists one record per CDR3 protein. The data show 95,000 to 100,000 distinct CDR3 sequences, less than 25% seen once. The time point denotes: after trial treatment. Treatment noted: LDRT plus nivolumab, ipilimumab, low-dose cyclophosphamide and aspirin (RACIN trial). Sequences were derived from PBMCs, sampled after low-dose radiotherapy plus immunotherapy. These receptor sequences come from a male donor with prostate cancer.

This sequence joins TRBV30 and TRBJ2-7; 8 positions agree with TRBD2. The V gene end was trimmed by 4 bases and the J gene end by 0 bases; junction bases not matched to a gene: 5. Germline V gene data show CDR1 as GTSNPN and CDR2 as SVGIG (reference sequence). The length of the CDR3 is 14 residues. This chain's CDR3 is CAWNRGGSSYEQYF. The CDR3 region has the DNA TGTGCCTGGAATCGGGGGGGCAGCTCCTACGAGCAGTACTTC.

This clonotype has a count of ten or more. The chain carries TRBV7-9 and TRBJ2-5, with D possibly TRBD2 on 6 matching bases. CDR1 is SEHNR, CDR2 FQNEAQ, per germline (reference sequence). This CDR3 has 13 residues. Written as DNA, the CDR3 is TGTGCGAGCCCCGGCGGGGAACAAGAGACCCAGTACTTC. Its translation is CASPGGEQETQYF. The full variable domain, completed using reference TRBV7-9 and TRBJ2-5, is DTGVSQNPRHKITKRGQNVTFRCDPISEHNRLYWYRQTLGQGPEFLTYFQNEAQLEKSRLLSDRFSAERPKGSFSTLEIQRTEQGDSAMYLCASPGGEQETQYFGPGTRLLVL.

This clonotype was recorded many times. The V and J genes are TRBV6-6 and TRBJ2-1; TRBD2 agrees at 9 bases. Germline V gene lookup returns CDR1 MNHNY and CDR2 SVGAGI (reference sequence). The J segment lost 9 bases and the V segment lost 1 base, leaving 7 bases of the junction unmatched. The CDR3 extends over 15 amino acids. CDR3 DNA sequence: TGTGCCAGCAGTTACTGGGGCGGGGGGGAGGGTGAGCAGTTCTTC. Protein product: CASSYWGGGEGEQFF.

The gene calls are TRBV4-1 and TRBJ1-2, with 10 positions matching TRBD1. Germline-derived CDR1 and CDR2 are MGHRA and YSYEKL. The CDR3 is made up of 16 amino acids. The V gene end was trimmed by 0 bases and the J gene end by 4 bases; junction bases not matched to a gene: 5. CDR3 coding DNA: TGCGCCAGCAGCCAAGAGTCGGGACAGGGGAGCTATGGCTACACCTTC. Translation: CASSQESGQGSYGYTF.

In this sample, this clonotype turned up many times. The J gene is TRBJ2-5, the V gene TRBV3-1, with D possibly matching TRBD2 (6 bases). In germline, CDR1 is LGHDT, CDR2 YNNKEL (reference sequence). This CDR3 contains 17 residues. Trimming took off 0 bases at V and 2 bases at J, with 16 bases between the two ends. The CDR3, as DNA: TGTGCCAGCAGCCAAGATGATTCCGGGACTGGGCAAGAGACCCAGTACTTC. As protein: CASSQDDSGTGQETQYF.

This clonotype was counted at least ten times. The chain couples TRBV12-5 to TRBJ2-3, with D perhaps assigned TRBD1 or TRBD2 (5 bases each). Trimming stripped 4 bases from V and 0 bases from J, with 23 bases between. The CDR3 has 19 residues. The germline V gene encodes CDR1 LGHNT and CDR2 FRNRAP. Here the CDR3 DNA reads TGTGCTAGTGGTTCCATAACCCTCGGGGCGGCGGCTAGCACAGATACGCAGTATTTT. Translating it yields CASGSITLGAAASTDTQYF.

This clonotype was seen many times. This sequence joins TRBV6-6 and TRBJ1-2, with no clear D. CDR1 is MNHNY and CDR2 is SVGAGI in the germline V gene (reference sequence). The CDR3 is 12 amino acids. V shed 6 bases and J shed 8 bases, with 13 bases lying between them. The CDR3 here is CASSPDAVGYTF. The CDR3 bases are TGTGCCAGCAGCCCGGACGCCGTAGGCTACACCTTC.

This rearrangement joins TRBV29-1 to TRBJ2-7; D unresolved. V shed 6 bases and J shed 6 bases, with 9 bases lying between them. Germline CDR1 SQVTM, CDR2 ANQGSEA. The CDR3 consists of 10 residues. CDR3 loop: CSVSRSEQYF. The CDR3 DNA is TGCAGCGTGAGTAGGAGCGAGCAGTACTTC.

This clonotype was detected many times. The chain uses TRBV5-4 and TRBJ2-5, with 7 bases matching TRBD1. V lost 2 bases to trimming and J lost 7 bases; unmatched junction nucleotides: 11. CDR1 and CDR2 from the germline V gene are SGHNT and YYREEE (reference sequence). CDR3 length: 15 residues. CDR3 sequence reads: CASSFEEGAYRTQYF. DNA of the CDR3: TGTGCCAGCAGCTTTGAAGAGGGGGCGTATCGGACCCAGTACTTC.

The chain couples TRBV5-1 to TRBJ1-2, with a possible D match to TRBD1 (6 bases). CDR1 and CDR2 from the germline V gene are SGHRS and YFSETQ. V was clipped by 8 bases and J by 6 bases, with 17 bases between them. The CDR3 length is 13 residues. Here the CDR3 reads CARGHWCQNGYTF. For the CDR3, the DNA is TGCGCCAGGGGACATTGGTGCCAAAATGGCTACACCTTC.

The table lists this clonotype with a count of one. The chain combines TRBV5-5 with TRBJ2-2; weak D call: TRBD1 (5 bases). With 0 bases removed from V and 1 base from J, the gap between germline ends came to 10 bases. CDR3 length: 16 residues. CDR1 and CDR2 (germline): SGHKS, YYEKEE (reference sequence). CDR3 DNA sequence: TGTGCCAGCAGCTTGGGCAGGGTCGAGAACACCGGGGAGCTGTTTTTT. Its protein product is CASSLGRVENTGELFF.

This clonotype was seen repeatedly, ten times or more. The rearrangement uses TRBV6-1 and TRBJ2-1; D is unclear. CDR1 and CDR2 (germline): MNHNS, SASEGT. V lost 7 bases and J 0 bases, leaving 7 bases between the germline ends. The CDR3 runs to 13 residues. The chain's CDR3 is CASTQSSYNEQFF. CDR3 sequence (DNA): TGTGCCAGCACCCAGAGCTCCTACAATGAGCAGTTCTTC.

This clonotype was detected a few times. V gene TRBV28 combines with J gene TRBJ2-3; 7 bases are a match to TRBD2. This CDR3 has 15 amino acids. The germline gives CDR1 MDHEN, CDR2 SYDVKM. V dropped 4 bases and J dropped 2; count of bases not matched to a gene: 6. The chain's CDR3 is CASSYSGAITDTQYF. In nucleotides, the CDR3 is TGTGCCAGCAGTTACAGCGGGGCGATCACAGATACGCAGTATTTT.

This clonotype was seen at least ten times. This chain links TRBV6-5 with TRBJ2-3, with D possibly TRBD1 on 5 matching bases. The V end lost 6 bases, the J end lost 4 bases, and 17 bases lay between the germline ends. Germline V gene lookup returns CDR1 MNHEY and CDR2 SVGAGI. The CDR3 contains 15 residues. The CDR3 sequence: CASSPDPQGSDTQYF. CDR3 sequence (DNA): TGTGCCAGCAGCCCCGACCCGCAGGGATCAGATACGCAGTATTTT.

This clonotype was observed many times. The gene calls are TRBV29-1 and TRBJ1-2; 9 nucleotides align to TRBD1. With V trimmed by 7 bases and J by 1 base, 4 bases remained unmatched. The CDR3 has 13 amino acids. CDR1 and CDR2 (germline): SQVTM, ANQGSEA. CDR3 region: CSAKTGGNYGYTF. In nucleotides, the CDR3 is TGCAGCGCTAAGACAGGGGGTAACTATGGCTACACCTTC.

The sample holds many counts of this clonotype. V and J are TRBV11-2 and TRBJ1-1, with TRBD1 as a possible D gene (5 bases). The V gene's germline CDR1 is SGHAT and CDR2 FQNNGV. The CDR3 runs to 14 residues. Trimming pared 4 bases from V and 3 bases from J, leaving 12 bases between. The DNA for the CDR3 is TGTGCCAGCAGCTCAGACGGACAATACACTGAAGCTTTCTTT. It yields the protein CASSSDGQYTEAFF.

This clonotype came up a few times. CDR3 region: CASSLLSKDTQYF. CDR3 nucleotides: TGTGCCAGCAGTTTACTCAGTAAAGATACGCAGTATTTT. The chain has TRBV12-3 or TRBV12-4 and TRBJ2-3; D remains unclear. V was shortened by 2 bases and J by 5 bases, with 8 bases between the two germline ends. The CDR3 spans 13 residues.

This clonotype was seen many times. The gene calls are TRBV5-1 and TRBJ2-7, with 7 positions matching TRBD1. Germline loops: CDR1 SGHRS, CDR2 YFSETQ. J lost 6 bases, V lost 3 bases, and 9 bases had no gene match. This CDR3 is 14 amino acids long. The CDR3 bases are TGCGCCAGCAGCTGGCTGGACAGGAATGGCGAGCAGTACTTC. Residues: CASSWLDRNGEQYF.

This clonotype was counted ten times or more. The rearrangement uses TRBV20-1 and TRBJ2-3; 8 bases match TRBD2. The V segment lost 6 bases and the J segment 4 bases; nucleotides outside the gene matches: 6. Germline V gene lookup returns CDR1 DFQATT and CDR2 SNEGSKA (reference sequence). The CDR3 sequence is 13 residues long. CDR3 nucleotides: TGCAGTGCACAAGCGGGGGCCGCAGATACGCAGTATTTT. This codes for CSAQAGAADTQYF.

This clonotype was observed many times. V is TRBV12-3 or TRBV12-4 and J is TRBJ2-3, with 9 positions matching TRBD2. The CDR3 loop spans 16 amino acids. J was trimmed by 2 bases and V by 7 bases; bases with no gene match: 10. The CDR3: CASTLGLAGNTDTQYF. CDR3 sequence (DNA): TGTGCCAGCACTCTCGGGCTAGCGGGGAACACAGATACGCAGTATTTT.

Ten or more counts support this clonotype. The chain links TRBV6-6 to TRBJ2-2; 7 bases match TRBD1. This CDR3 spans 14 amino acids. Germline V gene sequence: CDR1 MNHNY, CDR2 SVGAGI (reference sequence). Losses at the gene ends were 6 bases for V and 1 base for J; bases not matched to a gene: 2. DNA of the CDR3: TGTGCCAGCAGAGACAGGGAGAACACCGGGGAGCTGTTTTTT. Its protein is CASRDRENTGELFF.

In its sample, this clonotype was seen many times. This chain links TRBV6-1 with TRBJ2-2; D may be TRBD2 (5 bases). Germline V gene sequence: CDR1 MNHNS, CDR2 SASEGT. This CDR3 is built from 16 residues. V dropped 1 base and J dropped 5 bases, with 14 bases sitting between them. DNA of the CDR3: TGTGCCAGCAGTGAAGTTCGGGGAAGAGGGACCGGGGAGCTGTTTTTT. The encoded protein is CASSEVRGRGTGELFF.

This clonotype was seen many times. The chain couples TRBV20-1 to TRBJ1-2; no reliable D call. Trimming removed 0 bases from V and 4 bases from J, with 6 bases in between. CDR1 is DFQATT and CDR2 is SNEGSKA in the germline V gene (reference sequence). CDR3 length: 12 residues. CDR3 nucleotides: TGCAGTGCTAGAGATATCAGCTATGGCTACACCTTC. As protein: CSARDISYGYTF.

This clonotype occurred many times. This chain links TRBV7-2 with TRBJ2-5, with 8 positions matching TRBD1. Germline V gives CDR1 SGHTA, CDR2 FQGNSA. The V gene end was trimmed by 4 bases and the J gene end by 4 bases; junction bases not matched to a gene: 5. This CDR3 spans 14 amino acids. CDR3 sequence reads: CASSSGQGGETQYF. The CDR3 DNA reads TGTGCCAGCAGCTCCGGACAGGGCGGAGAGACCCAGTACTTC.

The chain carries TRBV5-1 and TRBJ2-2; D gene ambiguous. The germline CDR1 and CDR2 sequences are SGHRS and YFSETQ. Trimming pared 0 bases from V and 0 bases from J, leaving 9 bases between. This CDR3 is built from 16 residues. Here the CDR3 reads CASSLDSGSNTGELFF. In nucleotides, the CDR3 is TGCGCCAGCAGCTTGGATTCAGGCTCGAACACCGGGGAGCTGTTTTTT.

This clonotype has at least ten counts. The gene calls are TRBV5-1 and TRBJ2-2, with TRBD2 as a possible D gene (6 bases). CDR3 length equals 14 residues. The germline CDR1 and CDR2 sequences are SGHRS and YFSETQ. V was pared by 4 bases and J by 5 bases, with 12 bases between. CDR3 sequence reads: CASSRGGRTGELFF. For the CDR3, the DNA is TGCGCCAGCAGCCGGGGAGGTCGGACCGGGGAGCTGTTTTTT.

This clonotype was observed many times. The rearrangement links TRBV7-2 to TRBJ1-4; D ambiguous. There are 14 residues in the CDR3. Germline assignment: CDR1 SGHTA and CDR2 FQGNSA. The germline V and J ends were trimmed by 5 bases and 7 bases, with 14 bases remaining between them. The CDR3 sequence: CASSIGGSAEKLFF. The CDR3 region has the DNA TGTGCCAGCAGCATAGGAGGGTCGGCTGAAAAACTGTTTTTT.

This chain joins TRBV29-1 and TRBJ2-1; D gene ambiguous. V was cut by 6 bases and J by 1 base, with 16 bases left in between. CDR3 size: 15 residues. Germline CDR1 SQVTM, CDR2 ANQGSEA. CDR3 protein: CSVGRRLSSYNEQFF. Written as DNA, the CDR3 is TGCAGCGTCGGAAGAAGATTATCTTCCTACAATGAGCAGTTCTTC.

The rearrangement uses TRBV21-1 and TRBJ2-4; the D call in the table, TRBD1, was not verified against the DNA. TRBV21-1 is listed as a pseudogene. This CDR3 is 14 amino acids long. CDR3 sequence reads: CASSKAGALNIQYF. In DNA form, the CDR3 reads TGTGCCAGCAGCAAAGCGGGGGCTCTTAACATTCAGTACTTC.

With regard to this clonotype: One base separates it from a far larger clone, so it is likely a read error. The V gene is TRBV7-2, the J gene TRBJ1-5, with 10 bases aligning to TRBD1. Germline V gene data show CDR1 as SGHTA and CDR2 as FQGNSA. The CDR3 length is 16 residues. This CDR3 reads CAISLGGTGGNQPQHF. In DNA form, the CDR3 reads TGCGCCATCAGCTTGGGGGGGACAGGGGGCAATCAGCCCCAGCATTTT.

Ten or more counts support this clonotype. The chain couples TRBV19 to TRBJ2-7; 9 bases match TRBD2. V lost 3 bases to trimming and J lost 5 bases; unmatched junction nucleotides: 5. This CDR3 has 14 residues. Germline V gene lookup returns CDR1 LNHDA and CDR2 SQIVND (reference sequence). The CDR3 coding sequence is TGTGCCAGTAGTATGTCGGGACTAGCCAACGAGCAGTACTTC. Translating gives CASSMSGLANEQYF. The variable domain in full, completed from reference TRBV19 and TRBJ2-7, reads DGGITQSPKYLFRKEGQNVTLSCEQNLNHDAMYWYRQDPGQGLRLIYYSQIVNDFQKGDIAEGYSVSREKKESFPLTVTSAQKNPTAFYLCASSMSGLANEQYFGPGTRLTVT.

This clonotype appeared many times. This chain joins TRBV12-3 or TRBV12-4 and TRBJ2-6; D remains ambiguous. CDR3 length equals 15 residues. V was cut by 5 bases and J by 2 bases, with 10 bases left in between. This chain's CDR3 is CASSETRTGANVLTF. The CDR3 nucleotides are TGTGCCAGCAGTGAAACACGCACTGGGGCCAACGTCCTGACTTTC.